The 17 T cell receptor beta chains below were found in one sample sequenced in a study of T cell clones after liver transplantation. Profiled with immunoSEQ multiplex PCR; TCRdb holds only in-frame clones, not every one. The repertoire includes about 71,000 clones, under 90% of them detected once, and 0.65% to 0.85% sits in the top ten. Sequencing used CD4+ T cells from blood, obtained 12 months after liver transplant. Every receptor here comes from a human patient who received a liver transplant. Some of the T cells may derive from the graft donor.

The chain carries TRBV19 and TRBJ2-4; the D gene is possibly TRBD1 (6 bases). Germline V lookup: CDR1 LNHDA, CDR2 SQIVND (reference sequence). Trimming removed 6 bases at V and 6 bases at J, with 15 bases between. CDR3 length equals 14 residues. The CDR3: CASSAGEVGNIQYF. DNA of the CDR3: TGTGCCAGTAGCGCAGGGGAAGTAGGAAACATTCAGTACTTC. Full variable domain (rest looked up from reference TRBV19 and TRBJ2-4): DGGITQSPKYLFRKEGQNVTLSCEQNLNHDAMYWYRQDPGQGLRLIYYSQIVNDFQKGDIAEGYSVSREKKESFPLTVTSAQKNPTAFYLCASSAGEVGNIQYFGAGTRLSVL.

The V and J genes are TRBV18 and TRBJ2-1, with D hard to call. Trimming removed 2 bases from V and 4 bases from J, with 9 bases in between. Looked up from germline, CDR1 is KGHSH and CDR2 is LQKENI. The CDR3 is 14 residues long. This CDR3 reads CASSPTRSYNEQFF. Here the CDR3 DNA reads TGTGCCAGCTCACCAACCAGGAGTTACAATGAGCAGTTCTTC.

The genes are TRBV19 and TRBJ2-1; possible D gene TRBD1, 7 bases. Germline CDR1 LNHDA, CDR2 SQIVND (reference sequence). V was pared by 3 bases and J by 6 bases, with 15 bases between. This CDR3 region has 15 residues. The CDR3 sequence is CASSIGQAGGNEQFF. Written as DNA, the CDR3 is TGTGCCAGTAGTATCGGACAGGCCGGGGGCAATGAGCAGTTCTTC.

This sequence joins TRBV5-1 and TRBJ2-7; TRBD2 might be the D (6 bases). This CDR3 has 16 amino acids. Trimming cost V 4 bases and J 0 bases, with 17 bases left between them. The V gene's germline CDR1 is SGHRS and CDR2 YFSETQ. CDR3 protein: CASSHVKGLHSYEQYF. CDR3 in DNA: TGCGCCAGCAGCCACGTAAAGGGACTCCACTCCTACGAGCAGTACTTC.

The gene calls are TRBV6-1 and TRBJ1-5; D call uncertain. The CDR3 is 15 residues long. Trimming removed 8 bases from V and 1 base from J, with 15 bases in between. CDR1 is MNHNS, CDR2 SASEGT, per germline. The CDR3 sequence: CASSPALGSNQPQHF. The CDR3 region has the DNA TGTGCCAGCTCCCCGGCTTTGGGGAGCAATCAGCCCCAGCATTTT.

The chain has TRBV7-7 and TRBJ2-5; 10 nucleotides line up with TRBD2. From germline, CDR1 is SSHAT and CDR2 FNYEAQ (reference sequence). V trimming: 5 bases; J trimming: 4 bases; junction bases outside the gene matches: 7. The CDR3 has 15 residues. The CDR3 sequence: CASSLGLAKGETQYF. The CDR3 DNA reads as TGTGCCAGCAGCCTGGGACTAGCGAAGGGAGAGACCCAGTACTTC.

The chain joins TRBV5-1 to TRBJ1-1, with 10 bases matching TRBD1. Germline CDR1 is SGHRS and CDR2 is YFSETQ. The CDR3 extends over 16 amino acids. Unmatched junction bases numbered 9, after V lost 4 bases and J lost 3 bases. CDR3 sequence: CASSRTGTGVYTEAFF. Here the CDR3 DNA reads TGCGCCAGCAGCCGCACCGGGACAGGGGTATACACTGAAGCTTTCTTT.

The chain couples TRBV6-6 to TRBJ1-5; TRBD1 agrees at 7 bases. CDR1 is MNHNY, CDR2 SVGAGI, per germline (reference sequence). The CDR3 spans 16 residues. The V segment lost 7 bases and the J segment 5 bases; nucleotides outside the gene matches: 14. The CDR3 DNA sequence: TGTGCCAGCAATAATAACAGACAGGGCGTGTATCAGCCCCAGCATTTT. Amino acids: CASNNNRQGVYQPQHF.

This clone was found once. CDR3 nucleotide sequence: TGCGCCAGCAGTCCTCCCGGGACTAGCGGGGGTTCCTACAATGAGCAGTTCTTC. As protein: CASSPPGTSGGSYNEQFF. V gene TRBV10-1 combines with J gene TRBJ2-1, with 14 bases aligning to TRBD2. Germline loops: CDR1 WNHNN, CDR2 SYGVQD (reference sequence). V lost 5 bases, J lost 1 base, and 7 bases stayed unmatched. The CDR3 runs 18 residues.

The chain carries TRBV2 and TRBJ2-3, with TRBD2 identical over 12 bases. After removal of 6 bases from V and 6 bases from J, the junction contained 4 bases not matched to a gene. This CDR3 spans 14 amino acids. Germline assignment: CDR1 SNHLY and CDR2 FYNNEI. The CDR3 coding sequence is TGTGCCAGCAGGCTAGCGGGAGGGCCGGATACGCAGTATTTT. Its protein is CASRLAGGPDTQYF.

The chain carries TRBV27 and TRBJ1-2; the D is unclear. The CDR3 is made up of 13 amino acids. CDR1 MNHEY and CDR2 SMNVEV come from the germline V gene (reference sequence). Deletions cut 2 bases from V and 8 bases from J, with 12 bases between. This CDR3 reads CASSLNDGLGYTF. For the CDR3, the DNA is TGTGCCAGCAGTTTAAATGACGGCCTCGGCTACACCTTC.

V usage is TRBV6-6 and J usage is TRBJ2-1, with D perhaps TRBD1 (7 bases). The germline V and J ends were trimmed by 8 bases and 6 bases, with 17 bases remaining between them. This CDR3 region has 14 residues. Germline CDR1 MNHNY, CDR2 SVGAGI (reference sequence). The CDR3 DNA reads TGTGCCAGCGGACGACAGGGAGGTGCCAATGAGCAGTTCTTC. Protein product: CASGRQGGANEQFF.

The rearrangement links TRBV29-1 to TRBJ1-5, with no clear D. Germline V CDR1 and CDR2: SQVTM, ANQGSEA. The CDR3 runs 13 residues. Trimming removed 4 bases at V and 4 bases at J, with 11 bases between. The CDR3 coding sequence is TGCAGCGTTGGAGAGACACCTAATCAGCCCCAGCATTTT. Its translation is CSVGETPNQPQHF.

This clone was observed once. The chain links TRBV7-2 to TRBJ1-2; D gene uncertain. The CDR3 has 12 amino acids. The V and J ends lost 5 bases and 4 bases respectively, with 8 bases between them. Germline loops: CDR1 SGHTA, CDR2 FQGNSA. The CDR3 DNA sequence: TGTGCCAGCAGCCGGACCTTCTATGGCTACACCTTC. Encoded protein: CASSRTFYGYTF.

To note about this clone: A read error may account for a junction end that differs from germline. The rearrangement joins TRBV28 to TRBJ2-6; D is uncertain. CDR1 and CDR2 from the germline V gene are MDHEN and SYDVKM. CDR3 length equals 12 residues. The CDR3 is CAGRSGANVLTF. CDR3 sequence (DNA): TGTGCCGGCAGATCTGGGGCCAACGTCCTGACTTTC.

This chain links TRBV6-1 with TRBJ1-2; D is unresolved. The V gene lost 8 bases and the J gene lost 6 bases, with 16 bases spanning the gap. This CDR3 has 13 residues. CDR1 MNHNS and CDR2 SASEGT come from the germline V gene. CDR3 amino acids: CASLAGPTNGYTF. The CDR3 DNA reads as TGTGCCAGCCTGGCCGGCCCTACGAATGGCTACACCTTC.

CDR3 in amino acids: CASITGDSYNEQFF. In DNA form, the CDR3 reads TGTGCCAGCATCACAGGCGACTCCTACAATGAGCAGTTCTTC. The chain combines TRBV28 with TRBJ2-1, with D possibly TRBD1 on 5 matching bases. The CDR3 spans 14 residues. Trimming left V 7 bases short and J 0 bases short, with 10 bases between. Per the germline V gene, CDR1 is MDHEN and CDR2 is SYDVKM. The full variable domain, completed using reference TRBV28 and TRBJ2-1, is DVKVTQSSRYLVKRTGEKVFLECVQDMDHENMFWYRQDPGLGLRLIYFSYDVKMKEKGDIPEGYSVSREKKERFSLILESASTNQTSMYLCASITGDSYNEQFFGPGTRLTVL.